The sequence of this T cell receptor beta chain was determined in a study of vaccination and CD4 T cells after COVID-19. With respect to this clonotype: What it binds is not known.

Sequenced with the Oncomine TCR Beta short-read assay was DNA taken from cultured CD4+ T cells. Via MiXCR, TCRdb re-called the PCR reads, giving one row per CDR3 protein. The table includes 20,000 to 30,000 distinct CDR3 sequences, 64% detected once. Described treatment: roughly ten-day PBMC culture with coronavirus spike peptide pools or control peptides (ViraFEST assay). The CDR3 length is 10 residues. The ends were cut back, 8 bases at V and 5 bases at J, with 10 bases in the middle. The germline gives CDR1 DFQATT, CDR2 SNEGSKA (reference sequence). This sequence was found in a human donor who had recovered from COVID-19. Sequencing was carried out using CD4+ T cells from blood, cultured in vitro. The rearrangement links TRBV20-1 to TRBJ2-7; D possibly corresponds to TRBD1 (6 bases). CDR3 DNA sequence: TGCAGTATACAGGGCAACGAGCAGTACTTC. It is translated as CSIQGNEQYF.